These T cell receptor beta chains were read from a single sample in a study of blood T cell repertoires in COVID-19. The method was immunoSEQ multiplex PCR; TCRdb's version includes in-frame clones alone and lacks a portion of them. Here the sample spans some 82,000 clones, around 91% being singletons. The sequencing input was peripheral blood. The receptors originated from a woman aged 45-59 years in a cohort sampled during active COVID-19. CDR3s include the opening cysteine and the closing phenylalanine or tryptophan. The D gene is left open where the match is weak. Rows give clone size only sometimes, using once, few, many, or a class for an expanded clone.

V	size	D	J	CDR3	DNA
TRBV18	-	TRBD1	TRBJ2-3	CASSPLGQGPDTQYF	TGTGCCAGCTCACCTTTGGGACAGGGGCCAGATACGCAGTATTTT
TRBV5-1	-	TRBD2	TRBJ2-1	CASSLAHSTSGGNNEQFF	TGCGCCAGCAGCTTGGCCCACAGTACTAGCGGGGGGAACAATGAGCAGTTCTTC
TRBV28	few	-	TRBJ1-4	CASRRQYNEKLFF	TGTGCCAGCAGACGACAGTATAATGAAAAACTGTTTTTT
TRBV6-5	-	TRBD2	TRBJ2-2	CASSYPSGGNTGELFF	TGTGCCAGCAGTTACCCTAGCGGGGGGAACACCGGGGAGCTGTTTTTT
TRBV4-2	once	TRBD1	TRBJ1-1	CASSEMTGLLGNTEAFF	TGTGCCAGCAGCGAAATGACAGGGCTACTGGGGAACACTGAAGCTTTCTTT
TRBV19	once	TRBD2	TRBJ2-5	CASSTTSGGAQETQYF	TGTGCCAGTAGTACCACTAGCGGGGGGGCGCAAGAGACCCAGTACTTC
TRBV28	-	TRBD1	TRBJ2-1	CASVGTGRVNEQFF	TGTGCCAGCGTCGGGACAGGAAGGGTCAATGAGCAGTTCTTC
TRBV9	-	TRBD1	TRBJ2-3	CASSDDRAYYTQYF	TGTGCCAGCAGCGACGACAGGGCATATTATACGCAGTATTTT
TRBV5-1	-	TRBD2	TRBJ2-3	CASSPGERGSTDTQYF	TGCGCCAGCAGTCCCGGAGAGCGGGGGAGCACAGATACGCAGTATTTT
TRBV14	-	-	TRBJ1-5	CASSQGGTHNQPQHF	TGTGCCAGCAGCCAGGGAGGGACCCACAATCAGCCCCAGCATTTT
TRBV19	-	TRBD2	TRBJ2-7	CASTKTPGTSPSEQYF	TGTGCCAGTACCAAGACTCCCGGGACTAGTCCGAGCGAGCAGTACTTC
TRBV5-4	-	TRBD1	TRBJ2-7	CASSLGSGTGLYYEQYF	TGTGCCAGCAGCTTGGGTTCCGGGACAGGGCTTTACTACGAGCAGTACTTC
TRBV12-5	-	TRBD1	TRBJ1-4	CASGLVHDRANEKLFF	TGTGCTAGTGGTTTGGTACATGACAGGGCAAATGAAAAACTGTTTTTT
TRBV3-1/TRBV3-2	-	-	TRBJ1-1	CASSQDSEYVEAFF	TGTGCCAGCAGCCAAGATTCAGAATACGTTGAAGCTTTCTTT
TRBV6-5	-	-	TRBJ2-7	CASSVGLYEQYF	TGTGCCAGCAGCGTGGGACTGTACGAGCAGTACTTC
TRBV30	-	TRBD2	TRBJ2-1	CAWSLGTSGGGNEQFF	TGTGCCTGGAGTTTGGGGACTAGCGGGGGGGGCAATGAGCAGTTCTTC
TRBV19	-	-	TRBJ2-1	CASSIDHTTGLGNEQFF	TGTGCCAGTAGTATAGATCACACGACAGGACTGGGCAATGAGCAGTTCTTC
TRBV10-3	-	TRBD1	TRBJ1-2	CAIRPGQATSYGYTF	TGTGCCATCAGGCCGGGACAGGCGACTTCCTATGGCTACACCTTC
TRBV11-2	-	-	TRBJ2-2	CASSRRLYLNTGELFF	TGTGCCAGCAGCCGGAGATTATACTTAAACACCGGGGAGCTGTTTTTT
TRBV19	-	-	TRBJ2-5	CASSTRGMAQYF	TGTGCCAGTAGTACGCGGGGCATGGCCCAGTACTTC
TRBV19	-	TRBD1	TRBJ1-4	CATRQGRRSTNEKLFF	TGTGCCACAAGACAGGGCCGCCGTTCAACTAATGAAAAACTGTTTTTT
TRBV5-1	-	-	TRBJ1-1	CASTEDSTGTEAFF	TGCGCCAGCACCGAGGATTCCACTGGCACTGAAGCTTTCTTT
TRBV6-5	once	-	TRBJ2-3	CASSYSKGAGLAQYF	TGTGCCAGCAGTTACTCGAAGGGCGCGGGACTTGCGCAGTATTTT
TRBV13	-	TRBD1	TRBJ2-6	CASSFMTGSGANVLTF	TGTGCCAGCAGCTTTATGACAGGGTCTGGGGCCAACGTCCTGACTTTC
TRBV7-9	-	TRBD1	TRBJ2-7	CASRPQGQGAEQYF	TGTGCCAGCCGTCCCCAAGGACAGGGAGCCGAGCAGTACTTC
TRBV6-5	once	-	TRBJ1-1	CASSRTAVNTEAFF	TGTGCCAGCAGTCGAACAGCAGTGAACACTGAAGCTTTCTTT
TRBV24-1	-	TRBD2	TRBJ2-1	CATSDPLGGDDEQFF	TGTGCCACCAGTGACCCCTTGGGGGGGGACGATGAGCAGTTCTTC
TRBV6-5	-	-	TRBJ1-1	CASSTPGHQAFF	TGTGCCAGCAGCACCCCGGGACACCAAGCTTTCTTT
TRBV27	-	TRBD1	TRBJ2-7	CASSLQGVVSYEQYF	TGTGCCAGCAGTTTACAGGGGGTAGTCTCCTACGAGCAGTACTTC
TRBV25-1	-	-	TRBJ2-1	CASSEYFYNEQFF	TGTGCCAGCAGTGAATACTTCTACAATGAGCAGTTCTTC
TRBV7-2	-	-	TRBJ2-7	CASSSGWGEYPYF	TGTGCCAGCAGCTCTGGCTGGGGGGAGTATCCGTACTTC
TRBV27	-	-	TRBJ2-7	CASGGGLTRTYEQYF	TGTGCCAGCGGCGGGGGCTTAACTCGGACCTACGAGCAGTACTTC
TRBV4-1	-	TRBD1	TRBJ2-2	CASSPGQGTGVAGELFF	TGCGCCAGCAGCCCCGGACAGGGAACGGGCGTGGCCGGGGAGCTGTTTTTT
TRBV18	-	TRBD2	TRBJ2-7	CASSGEGSYEQYF	TGTGCCAGCTCAGGGGAGGGATCCTACGAGCAGTACTTC
TRBV28	-	TRBD1	TRBJ1-2	CATESLGQAWGYTF	TGTGCCACCGAGAGCCTAGGACAGGCCTGGGGCTACACCTTC
TRBV27	-	TRBD2	TRBJ2-3	CASSTVIAGGSTDTQYF	TGTGCCAGCAGTACCGTGATAGCGGGGGGGAGCACAGATACGCAGTATTTT
TRBV30	-	TRBD1	TRBJ1-5	CAWNCRDRYSNQPQHF	TGTGCCTGGAACTGCCGGGACAGGTATAGCAATCAGCCCCAGCATTTT
TRBV5-1	-	-	TRBJ1-4	CASSTNSGGGEKLFF	TGCGCCAGCAGCACCAATTCGGGGGGTGGTGAAAAACTGTTTTTT
TRBV24-1	-	-	TRBJ2-5	CATRGNWGPQETQYF	TGTGCCACCCGTGGCAATTGGGGGCCCCAAGAGACCCAGTACTTC
TRBV18	-	TRBD2	TRBJ2-5	CASSSPGGETQYF	TGTGCCAGCTCATCGCCGGGGGGGGAGACCCAGTACTTC
TRBV16	-	TRBD1	TRBJ1-5	CASSLGQVNQPQHF	TGTGCCAGCAGCCTTGGACAGGTCAATCAGCCCCAGCATTTT